Included here is one TCR beta chain sequence, with context. Its antigen remains unknown. The data derive from a study of shared clonotypes between healthy human individuals. Study at large: CD8 memory received one plate per donor, CD8 naive two, CD4 memory three and CD4 naive three. Study results and caveats: An anticipated effect of sequencing depth on clonotype sharing among donors was recognized. A generally larger estimated richness was seen in naive subsets than in memory subsets.

Trimming removed 4 bases from V and 3 bases from J, with 14 bases in between. This CDR3 has 14 residues. The germline V gene encodes CDR1 SGHNT and CDR2 YYREEE (reference sequence). A split of CD4+ cells into CD45RA+ naive and CD45RA-negative memory subsets was performed. Using immunoSEQ multiplex PCR, the repertoire was profiled, and TCRdb retains in-frame clones only, with some absent. The sample yields a few million clones, approximately 90% seen once. The sequence derives from a man between 18 and 35 years old in good health. The sample consisted of naive CD4+ T cells sorted from blood. Subset of the sample: CD45RA+ positively selected. The V gene is TRBV5-4, the J gene TRBJ2-7; no clear D gene. Here the CDR3 DNA reads TGTGCCAGCAGCCCGTCAATTTCCATCTACGAGCAGTACTTC. This translates into CASSPSISIYEQYF.